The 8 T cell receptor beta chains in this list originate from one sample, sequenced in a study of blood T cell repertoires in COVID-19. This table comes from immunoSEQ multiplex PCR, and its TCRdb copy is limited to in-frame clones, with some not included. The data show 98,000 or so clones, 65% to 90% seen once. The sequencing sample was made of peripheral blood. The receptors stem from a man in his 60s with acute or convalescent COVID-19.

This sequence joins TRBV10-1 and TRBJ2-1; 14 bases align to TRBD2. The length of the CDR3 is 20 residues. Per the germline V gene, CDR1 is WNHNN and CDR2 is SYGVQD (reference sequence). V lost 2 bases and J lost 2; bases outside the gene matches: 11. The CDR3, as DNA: TGCGCCAGCAGTGAGCCCTCCGGGACTAGCGGGAGATGCCCCTACAATGAGCAGTTCTTC. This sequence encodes CASSEPSGTSGRCPYNEQFF.

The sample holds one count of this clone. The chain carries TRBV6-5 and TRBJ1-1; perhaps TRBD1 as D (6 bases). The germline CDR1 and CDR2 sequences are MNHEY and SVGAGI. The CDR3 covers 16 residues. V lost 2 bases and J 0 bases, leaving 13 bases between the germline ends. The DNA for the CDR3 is TGTGCCAGCAGTTACGGGGGAGGGGGTTTGAACACTGAAGCTTTCTTT. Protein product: CASSYGGGGLNTEAFF.

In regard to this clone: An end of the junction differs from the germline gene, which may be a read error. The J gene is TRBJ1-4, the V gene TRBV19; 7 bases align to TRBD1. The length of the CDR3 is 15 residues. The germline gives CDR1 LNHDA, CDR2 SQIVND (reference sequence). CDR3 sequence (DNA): TGTGCCAGTAGTATAGATGAGGGGGCGAATGGAAAACTGTTTTTT. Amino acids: CASSIDEGANGKLFF.

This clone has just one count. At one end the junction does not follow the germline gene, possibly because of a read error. In DNA, the CDR3 is TGTGCCAGTAGTATAGATTGGACTAGCGGAGTTATCTTC. This sequence encodes CASSIDWTSGVIF. This chain connects TRBV19 to TRBJ2-1, with 10 bases that match TRBD2. This CDR3 has 13 residues. CDR1 and CDR2 from the germline V gene are LNHDA and SQIVND (reference sequence).

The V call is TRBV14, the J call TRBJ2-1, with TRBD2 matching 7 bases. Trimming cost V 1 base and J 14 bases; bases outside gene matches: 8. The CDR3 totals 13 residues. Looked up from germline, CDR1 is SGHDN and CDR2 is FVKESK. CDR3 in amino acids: CASSQVLAGVEFF. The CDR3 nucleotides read TGTGCCAGCAGCCAAGTTTTGGCGGGGGTGGAGTTCTTC.

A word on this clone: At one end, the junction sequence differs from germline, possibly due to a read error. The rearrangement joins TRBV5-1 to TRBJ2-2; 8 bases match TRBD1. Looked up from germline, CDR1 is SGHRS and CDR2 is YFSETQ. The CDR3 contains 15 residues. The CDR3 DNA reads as TGCGCCAGCAACTTGGGGACAGGAGGAACCGGGGAGCTGTTTTTT. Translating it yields CASNLGTGGTGELFF.

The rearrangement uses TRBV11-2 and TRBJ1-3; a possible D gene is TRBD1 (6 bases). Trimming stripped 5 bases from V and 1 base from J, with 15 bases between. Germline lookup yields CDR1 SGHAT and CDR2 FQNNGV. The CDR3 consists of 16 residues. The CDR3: CASSPKADRSGNTIYF. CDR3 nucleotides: TGTGCCAGCAGCCCTAAGGCGGACAGATCTGGAAACACCATATATTTT.

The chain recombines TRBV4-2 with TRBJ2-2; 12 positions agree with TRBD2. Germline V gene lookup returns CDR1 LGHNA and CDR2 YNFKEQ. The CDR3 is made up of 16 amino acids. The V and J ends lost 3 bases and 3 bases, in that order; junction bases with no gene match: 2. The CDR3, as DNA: TGTGCCAGCAGCCATCTAGCGGGGGGGCACACCGGGGAGCTGTTTTTT. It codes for CASSHLAGGHTGELFF.